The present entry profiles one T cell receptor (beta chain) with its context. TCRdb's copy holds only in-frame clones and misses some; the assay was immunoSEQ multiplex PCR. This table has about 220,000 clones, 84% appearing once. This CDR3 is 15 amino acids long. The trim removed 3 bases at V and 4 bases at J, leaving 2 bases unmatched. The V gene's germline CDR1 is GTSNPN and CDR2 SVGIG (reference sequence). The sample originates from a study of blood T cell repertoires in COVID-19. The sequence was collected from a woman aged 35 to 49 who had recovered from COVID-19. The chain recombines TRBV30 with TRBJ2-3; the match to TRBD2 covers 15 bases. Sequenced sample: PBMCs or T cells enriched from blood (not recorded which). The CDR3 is CAWSGTSGRSDTQYF. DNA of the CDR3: TGTGCCTGGAGCGGGACTAGCGGGAGGTCAGATACGCAGTATTTT. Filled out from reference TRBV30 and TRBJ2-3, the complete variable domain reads SQTIHQWPATLVQPVGSPLSLECTVEGTSNPNLYWYRQAAGRGLQLLFYSVGIGQISSEVPQNLSASRPQDRQFILSSKKLLLSDSGFYLCAWSGTSGRSDTQYFGPGTRLTVL.